These 27 T cell receptor beta chains share one sample of origin, sequenced in a study of CD8+CD57+ T cells in acquired aplastic anemia (dated by TCRdb to between 2017 and 2018). The sample was run on an Illumina HiSeq 2000. TCR beta VDJ combination and CDR3 sequence profiling used genomic DNA as the template. Clones were called with MiXCR by TCRdb after fastp trimmed the public reads at Q25, and only in-frame beta chains were retained. Every distinct CDR3 protein forms one entry, paired with its most common genes and DNA. This sample lists 170,000 or so distinct CDR3 sequences; 45% to 55% were detected once. The ten most abundant clones make up under 40% of the sample. The patients picked for sequencing were ones in whom flow cytometry had shown an expansion of CD8+CD57+ cells. The specimen was sorted CD4+, CD8+, or CD8+CD57+ T cells (not recorded which) from PBMCs. These receptors came from a human donor with aplastic anemia.

The V gene is TRBV30, the J gene TRBJ2-2, with TRBD2 identical over 8 bases. V gave up 0 bases and J gave up 3 bases; unmatched junction bases: 3. CDR1 and CDR2 from the germline V gene are GTSNPN and SVGIG (reference sequence). The CDR3 has 15 residues. The DNA for the CDR3 is TGTGCCTGGAGTGTGGTAGCGGGATACACCGGGGAGCTGTTTTTT. Amino acid sequence: CAWSVVAGYTGELFF.

The rearrangement links TRBV12-3 or TRBV12-4 to TRBJ2-1, with 14 bases lining up with TRBD2. Trimming cost V 5 bases and J 8 bases; bases outside gene matches: 8. The CDR3 runs to 16 residues. The CDR3 DNA reads TGTGCCAGCAGTCCCCGGGGGACTAGCGGGAGCGATGAGCAGTTCTTC. Protein product: CASSPRGTSGSDEQFF.

Turning to this clonotype: Being one base from a much bigger clone, this may be a read error. The genes are TRBV12-3 or TRBV12-4 and TRBJ2-1, with D possibly being TRBD1 or TRBD2 (5 bases each). The V end was cut by 5 bases, the J end by 10 bases, with 12 bases between. This CDR3 comprises 12 residues. Written as DNA, the CDR3 is TGTGCCAGCAGTATTGCCGGGACCGAGCAGTTCTTC. Amino acid sequence: CASSIAGTEQFF.

By share of the sample, this clonotype is large. CDR3 loop: CSARDPPVSGTRGTDTQYF. The CDR3 region has the DNA TGCAGTGCTAGAGATCCCCCCGTTAGCGGGACGCGGGGCACAGATACGCAGTATTTT. V and J are TRBV20-1 and TRBJ2-3, with 8 positions matching TRBD2. The CDR3 totals 19 residues. With V trimmed by 0 bases and J by 1 base, 15 bases remained unmatched. The germline gives CDR1 DFQATT, CDR2 SNEGSKA (reference sequence).

The table lists this clonotype with many counts. The chain has TRBV5-6 and TRBJ1-1; D is uncertain. The CDR3 extends over 12 amino acids. Germline V gene lookup returns CDR1 SGHDT and CDR2 YYEEEE. V was cut by 4 bases and J by 10 bases, with 14 bases left in between. The CDR3 reads CASSPGPRAAFF. CDR3 DNA: TGTGCCAGCAGCCCTGGCCCCAGAGCAGCTTTCTTT.

In its sample, this clonotype was seen many times. The chain carries TRBV14 and TRBJ2-7; 7 bases line up with TRBD1. The germline V gene has CDR1 SGHDN and CDR2 FVKESK. V was clipped by 0 bases and J by 2 bases; unmatched bases: 1. The CDR3 is 14 residues long. CDR3 nucleotides: TGTGCCAGCAGCCAAGAGGGACAGCCCTACGAGCAGTACTTC. Translating gives CASSQEGQPYEQYF.

J is TRBJ2-7 and V is TRBV20-1; TRBD2 agrees at 11 bases. J lost 1 base, V lost 6 bases, and 17 bases had no gene match. Germline V gives CDR1 DFQATT, CDR2 SNEGSKA (reference sequence). This CDR3 is built from 18 residues. In nucleotides, the CDR3 is TGCAGTGCCCACCTTCCCATAGCGGGAGGGCCCTCGTCCTACGAGCAGTACTTC. It specifies CSAHLPIAGGPSSYEQYF.

The rearrangement uses TRBV7-8 and TRBJ2-7; D not certain. In germline, CDR1 is SGHVS, CDR2 FQNEAQ. CDR3 length: 12 residues. The V end was cut by 1 base, the J end by 5 bases, with 6 bases between. The CDR3 loop reads CASSLGDHEQYF. The DNA for the CDR3 is TGTGCCAGCAGCTTAGGGGATCACGAGCAGTACTTC.

This chain links TRBV2 with TRBJ1-6, with D perhaps matching TRBD1 (5 bases). Per the germline V gene, CDR1 is SNHLY and CDR2 is FYNNEI. V lost 7 bases, J lost 2 bases, and 12 bases lay in between. This CDR3 is built from 15 residues. The CDR3 DNA reads as TGTGCCAGCAACTATGGGGCGGCCTATAATTCACCCCTCCACTTT. It specifies CASNYGAAYNSPLHF.

V gene TRBV29-1 combines with J gene TRBJ1-2; D uncertain. The CDR3 extends over 10 amino acids. Deletions cut 4 bases from V and 8 bases from J, with 8 bases between. In germline, CDR1 is SQVTM, CDR2 ANQGSEA. The CDR3 sequence: CSVAPLGYTF. The CDR3 DNA is TGCAGCGTTGCCCCATTAGGCTACACCTTC. The variable domain in full, completed from reference TRBV29-1 and TRBJ1-2, reads SAVISQKPSRDICQRGTSLTIQCQVDSQVTMMFWYRQQPGQSLTLIATANQGSEATYESGFVIDKFPISRPNLTFSTLTVSNMSPEDSSIYLCSVAPLGYTFGSGTRLTVV.

V is TRBV5-5 and J is TRBJ1-1; D may be TRBD1 (6 bases). Trimming shortened V by 8 bases and J by 1 base, and 12 bases separated the two germline ends. Germline V lookup: CDR1 SGHKS, CDR2 YYEKEE (reference sequence). There are 13 residues in the CDR3. CDR3 residues: CASKLTGNTEAFF. The CDR3, as DNA: TGTGCCAGTAAATTGACAGGGAACACTGAAGCTTTCTTT.

This clonotype came up many times. The V and J genes are TRBV5-1 and TRBJ1-4, with D possibly TRBD1 on 5 matching bases. The CDR3 sequence is 16 residues long. Between the trimmed V and J ends, which lost 8 bases and 2 bases, there was a span of 19 bases. CDR1 is SGHRS and CDR2 is YFSETQ in the germline V gene. The CDR3 DNA is TGCGCCAGTAGCAACGGGGGTCTAGGGACTAATGAAAAACTGTTTTTT. Residues: CASSNGGLGTNEKLFF.

This clonotype was seen a few times. The chain employs TRBV7-3 and TRBJ1-1; possibly TRBD1 for D (5 bases). Germline loops: CDR1 SGHTA, CDR2 FQGTGA. V was shortened by 6 bases and J by 4 bases, with 12 bases between the two germline ends. This CDR3 comprises 13 residues. The CDR3 DNA sequence: TGTGCCAGCAGGGGGGGTGGCTCCACTGAAGCTTTCTTT. Residues: CASRGGGSTEAFF.

There are a few counts of this clonotype. J is TRBJ2-6 and V is TRBV10-3; TRBD2 matches 15 bases. Germline V lookup: CDR1 ENHRY, CDR2 SYGVKD. Trimming cost V 6 bases and J 4 bases; bases outside gene matches: 7. This CDR3 is 18 amino acids long. As DNA, the CDR3 is TGTGCCATCAGCCGGGGACTAGCGGGAGGATTAGGGGCCAACGTCCTGACTTTC. Protein product: CAISRGLAGGLGANVLTF.

V usage is TRBV25-1 and J usage is TRBJ2-7; D gene unclear. CDR1 and CDR2 (germline): MGHDK, SYGVNS. The CDR3 runs to 12 residues. The V end was cut by 4 bases, the J end by 5 bases, with 9 bases between. For the CDR3, the DNA is TGTGCCAGCAGTGCAGGTCCCCACGAGCAGTACTTC. Amino acid sequence: CASSAGPHEQYF.

This clonotype has a handful of counts. V gene TRBV20-1 combines with J gene TRBJ2-1; no clear D. CDR1 DFQATT and CDR2 SNEGSKA come from the germline V gene (reference sequence). The CDR3 runs to 10 residues. The V end lost 5 bases, the J end lost 8 bases, and 7 bases lay between the germline ends. The CDR3 loop reads CSARLDEQFF. CDR3 coding DNA: TGCAGTGCTCGTCTGGATGAGCAGTTCTTC.

The chain employs TRBV6-4 and TRBJ2-6; D is uncertain. Germline V gene sequence: CDR1 MRHNA, CDR2 SNTAGT. This CDR3 has 14 residues. V lost 7 bases and J 4 bases, leaving 11 bases between the germline ends. In DNA form, the CDR3 reads TGTGCCAGCACCCAGACAAGGGGGGCCAACGTCCTGACTTTC. Protein: CASTQTRGANVLTF.

The V call is TRBV14, the J call TRBJ2-7; 8 nucleotides line up with TRBD1. V lost 6 bases, J lost 2 bases, and 12 bases stayed unmatched. CDR1 is SGHDN, CDR2 FVKESK, per germline. CDR3 size: 16 residues. CDR3 bases: TGTGCCAGCAGTTCAGGGACAGGCGTCCTTACCTACGAGCAGTACTTC. This encodes CASSSGTGVLTYEQYF.

Worth noting for this clonotype: Given a much more abundant clone one base away, this may be a read error. This chain connects TRBV6-5 to TRBJ2-2, with a weak D call TRBD2 (5 bases). The germline CDR1 and CDR2 sequences are MNHEY and SVGAGI. The CDR3 has 12 amino acids. The CDR3 nucleotides are TGTGCCAGCAGTTACGGCGCCGGGGAGCTGTCTTTT. Protein: CASSYGAGELSF.

This clonotype was observed a single time. V usage is TRBV29-1 and J usage is TRBJ2-7; possibly TRBD1 or TRBD2 for D (5 bases each). The CDR3 consists of 11 residues. V was pared by 6 bases and J by 5 bases, with 11 bases between. Germline V CDR1 and CDR2: SQVTM, ANQGSEA. The CDR3 DNA follows: TGCAGCGTCTTGGGGGACGACGAGCAGTACTTC. This sequence encodes CSVLGDDEQYF.

In this sample, this clonotype turned up a few times. The CDR3 DNA reads TGTGCCAGTAGTATTTTCGGGACAGACGAAAAACTGTTTTTT. Translated, it gives CASSIFGTDEKLFF. This chain joins TRBV19 and TRBJ1-4; 7 bases map to TRBD1. CDR1 and CDR2 (germline): LNHDA, SQIVND (reference sequence). V lost 3 bases to trimming and J lost 8 bases; unmatched junction nucleotides: 6. This CDR3 spans 14 amino acids. The full variable domain, in which reference TRBV19 and TRBJ1-4 provide the parts outside the CDR3, is DGGITQSPKYLFRKEGQNVTLSCEQNLNHDAMYWYRQDPGQGLRLIYYSQIVNDFQKGDIAEGYSVSREKKESFPLTVTSAQKNPTAFYLCASSIFGTDEKLFFGSGTQLSVL.

This clonotype was seen a handful of times. This rearrangement joins TRBV27 to TRBJ2-1, with D tentatively TRBD1 (6 bases). The CDR3 runs to 14 residues. Trimming left V 5 bases short and J 8 bases short, with 16 bases between. The germline CDR1 and CDR2 sequences are MNHEY and SMNVEV (reference sequence). For the CDR3, the DNA is TGTGCCAGCAGTCTGGGGGCCGGTCTAGATGAGCAGTTCTTC. Encoded protein: CASSLGAGLDEQFF.

This clonotype was found a few times. A single base separates this from a much larger clone, so it may be a read error. The chain recombines TRBV7-8 with TRBJ2-7; D gene ambiguous. Germline V lookup: CDR1 SGHVS, CDR2 FQNEAQ. The CDR3 is 15 residues long. The DNA of the CDR3 is TGTGCCAGCAGCTTAAGAATGGCCAGCCCGGACGACTTCAACTTC. It translates to CASSLRMASPDDFNF.

The chain has TRBV7-2 and TRBJ2-2; the match to TRBD2 covers 9 bases. This CDR3 is built from 16 residues. The J segment lost 4 bases and the V segment lost 1 base, leaving 4 bases of the junction unmatched. CDR1 is SGHTA and CDR2 is FQGNSA in the germline V gene. Here the CDR3 reads CASSLGPAGGTGELFF. CDR3 bases: TGTGCCAGCAGCTTAGGGCCAGCGGGGGGCACCGGGGAGCTGTTTTTT.

This clonotype has a count of ten or more. V and J are TRBV9 and TRBJ2-7, with TRBD1 matching over 8 bases. The CDR3 is 14 residues long. Germline CDR1 is SGDLS and CDR2 is YYNGEE. V was clipped by 3 bases and J by 6 bases; unmatched bases: 8. CDR3 in DNA: TGTGCCAGCAGCGCGGCCGATACAGGGGGCGAGCAGTACTTC. It codes for CASSAADTGGEQYF.

The chain employs TRBV5-1 and TRBJ2-2; TRBD2 matches 9 bases. There are 13 residues in the CDR3. The ends lost 6 bases at V and 6 bases at J; junction bases unmatched: 3. Germline CDR1 is SGHRS and CDR2 is YFSETQ. CDR3 amino acids: CASTREGAGELFF. As DNA, the CDR3 is TGCGCCAGCACGCGGGAGGGTGCCGGGGAGCTGTTTTTT.

This clonotype was recorded once. The rearrangement uses TRBV24-1 and TRBJ1-2, with D maybe TRBD1 (6 bases). Trimming removed 1 base from V and 6 bases from J, with 11 bases in between. CDR1 is KGHDR and CDR2 is SFDVKD in the germline V gene. The CDR3 is 14 amino acids. For the CDR3, the DNA is TGTGCCACCAGTGATTTCCGGGACACTGATGGCTACACCTTC. Its translation is CATSDFRDTDGYTF.